These T cell receptor beta chains were read from a single sample in a study of response to subunit inactivated influenza vaccine. MiXCR, applied by TCRdb to the RT-PCR reads, yields one record per CDR3 protein. Here the sample spans around 200,000 distinct CDR3 sequences, nearly 9.5% being singletons. Sequenced material: non-naive T cells sorted from PBMCs, taken on the day of vaccination. Receptors originate from a man aged 50-60 years who received an inactivated influenza vaccine. The CDR3 runs from the conserved cysteine through the conserved F or W. A D gene is named only where the DNA matches it firmly. Size is stated for part of the rows, as once, few or many counts, or as a class when the clone is expanded.

V,J,D,size,DNA,CDR3
TRBV28,TRBJ2-3,TRBD1,few,TGTGCCAGCAGTTTTCGGGCAGGGGGCAGAACAGATACGCAGTATTTT,CASSFRAGGRTDTQYF
TRBV27,TRBJ2-6,.,many,TGTGCCAGCAGTTTATCTGTCCGGGTTTCTGGGGCCAACGTCCTGACTTTC,CASSLSVRVSGANVLTF
TRBV20-1,TRBJ2-1,.,few,TGCAGTGTTGGCCGGCCGGGCTCTAATGAGCAGTTCTTC,CSVGRPGSNEQFF
TRBV4-2,TRBJ2-2,TRBD2,few,TGTGCCAGCAGCCAAGAAGGGACTAGCGGGATAGGCGGGGAGCTGTTTTTT,CASSQEGTSGIGGELFF
TRBV5-1,TRBJ1-6,.,.,TGCGCCAGCAGCTTGTATCAGGATCCTTCTTCACCCCTCCACTTT,CASSLYQDPSSPLHF
TRBV12-3/TRBV12-4,TRBJ2-1,.,.,TGTGCCAGCAGTTTCGGGCTAATGGGGGTCGTTGAGCAGTTCTTC,CASSFGLMGVVEQFF
TRBV5-1,TRBJ2-7,TRBD2,few,TGCGCCAGCAGCGCCACTAGCGGGGGGACGGCCTACGAGCAGTACTTC,CASSATSGGTAYEQYF
TRBV28,TRBJ2-7,.,.,TGTGCCAGCTATGCGGGACAGATTAGCGAGCAGTACTTC,CASYAGQISEQYF
TRBV6-2/TRBV6-3,TRBJ2-7,TRBD2,many,TGTGCCAGCAGTTACGGGGGGGACGGACCCTACGAGCAGTACTTC,CASSYGGDGPYEQYF
TRBV20-1,TRBJ2-7,.,.,TGCAGTGCTAGTATCGGGAGTTACTCCTACGAGCAGTACTTC,CSASIGSYSYEQYF
TRBV7-2,TRBJ2-7,.,few,TGTGCCAGCAGCACAACGGGACACCTTTACGAGCAGTACTTC,CASSTTGHLYEQYF
TRBV12-3/TRBV12-4,TRBJ2-7,.,many,TGTGCCAGCAGTTTAGAGGGCGGGGTCGGCGAGCAGTACTTC,CASSLEGGVGEQYF
TRBV5-5,TRBJ2-7,.,.,TGTGCCAGCAGCTTGGGATTGGGAAGCTCCTACGAGCAGTACTTC,CASSLGLGSSYEQYF
TRBV18,TRBJ2-4,.,many,TGTGCCAGCTCACCTCCAGGAGATCCCAAAAACATTCAGTACTTC,CASSPPGDPKNIQYF
TRBV12-3/TRBV12-4,TRBJ1-5,.,few,TGTGCCAGCAGCACAGAGAGGGGTCAGCCCCAGCATTTT,CASSTERGQPQHF
TRBV11-3,TRBJ2-1,TRBD1,once,TGTGCCAGCAGCTTAGTGGGGACAGCGACTTACAATGAGCAGTTCTTC,CASSLVGTATYNEQFF
TRBV6-1,TRBJ2-7,.,.,TGTGCCAGCAATAAGGGAGGGGGTATATCCGAGCAGTACTTC,CASNKGGGISEQYF
TRBV7-3,TRBJ2-1,.,.,TGTGCCAGCAGCTTAAAGAGGAGGGCCAAGGGGGGAAGCTCCTACAATGAGCAGTTCTTC,CASSLKRRAKGGSSYNEQFF
TRBV5-1,TRBJ2-5,TRBD2,.,TGCGCCAGCAGCTGGACTAGCGGGGCCCAAGAGACCCAGTACTTC,CASSWTSGAQETQYF
TRBV5-1,TRBJ2-1,.,many,TGCGCCAGCAGCACAGGACTACTCCCTCCACACAATGAGCAGTTCTTC,CASSTGLLPPHNEQFF
TRBV20-1,TRBJ2-3,.,many,TGCAGTGCTAGCCCGGGGCCAGATACGCAGTATTTT,CSASPGPDTQYF
TRBV5-1,TRBJ2-7,TRBD1,few,TGCGCCAGCAGTTTTAATTGGGACAGCTACGAGCAGTACTTC,CASSFNWDSYEQYF
TRBV20-1,TRBJ1-1,.,few,TGCAGTGCTAGGGGGGGGCCGCAAGGGGTCACTGAAGCTTTCTTT,CSARGGPQGVTEAFF
TRBV6-5,TRBJ1-5,.,.,TGTGCCAGCAGTCACTCTGACAGCAATCAGCCCCAGCATTTT,CASSHSDSNQPQHF
TRBV29-1,TRBJ1-1,.,few,TGCAGCGTCGCAGAACAGGGAAACACTGAAGCTTTCTTT,CSVAEQGNTEAFF
TRBV7-9,TRBJ2-3,.,.,TGTGCCAGCAGCTTGCGGGTGGGCACAGATCAGCAGTATTTT,CASSLRVGTDQQYF
TRBV29-1,TRBJ1-1,TRBD1,few,TGCAGCATCAGGGACAGACTGAACACTGAAGCTTTCTTT,CSIRDRLNTEAFF
TRBV5-4,TRBJ2-1,.,few,TGTGCCAGCAGCTTGTGGGAATCCTACAATGAGCAGTTCTTC,CASSLWESYNEQFF
TRBV3-1,TRBJ2-7,.,few,TGTGCCAGCAGCCAAAGCACTACCCGCGAGCAGTACTTC,CASSQSTTREQYF
TRBV6-5,TRBJ1-1,.,many,TGTGCCAGCAGTTATAGTTCCGGGTTATGGAACACTGAAGCTTTCTTT,CASSYSSGLWNTEAFF
TRBV20-1,TRBJ1-3,TRBD1,few,TGCAGTGCTGGAGACAGGGCCTCTGGAAACACCATATATTTT,CSAGDRASGNTIYF
TRBV30,TRBJ2-1,TRBD1,few,TGTGCCTGGAGCGGTCTAGGGGGCGGAAAAAGCTCCTACAATGAGCAGTTCTTC,CAWSGLGGGKSSYNEQFF
TRBV29-1,TRBJ1-2,TRBD1,.,TGCAGCGTTTTTACCGGGACAGGGCACTATGGCTACACCTTC,CSVFTGTGHYGYTF
TRBV6-1,TRBJ2-3,.,few,TGTGCCAGCAGTGAAGCGCTTTGGGGGACAGATACGCAGTATTTT,CASSEALWGTDTQYF
TRBV18,TRBJ2-7,.,.,TGTGCCAGCTCACCTAAGGGGTTCGACTACGAGCAGTACTTC,CASSPKGFDYEQYF
TRBV5-6,TRBJ2-6,.,.,TGTGCCAGCAGCACCTCCCGGGTTGAGGGGGCCAACGTCCTGACTTTC,CASSTSRVEGANVLTF
TRBV6-2/TRBV6-3,TRBJ2-7,.,few,TGTGCCAGCAGTTCGGTGCCGGTGTCCTACGAGCAGTACTTC,CASSSVPVSYEQYF